What follows are 5 T cell receptor beta chains derived from one specimen sequenced in a study of shared clonotypes between healthy human individuals (dated by TCRdb to the early 2020s). The library was built by means of the immunoSEQ multiplex PCR assay. In its TCRdb copy, this immuneACCESS table keeps in-frame sequences only and misses some clones. Where compared with another copy, unresolved V genes explain less than half of these, and the others have no known cause. In this sample the table shows around 340,000 clones, 73% of which occur a single time. Around 9.3% of the sample is held by the ten biggest clonotypes. Material for sequencing was memory CD4+ T cells sorted from blood. The cell subset or site label of this sample denotes: CD45RA-negative fraction. These receptors came from a man aged 25-45 years in good health.

The chain is built from TRBV5-1 and TRBJ2-3; 7 bases are shared with TRBD1. Trimming at V came to 0 bases and at J to 6 bases, leaving 4 bases not matched to a gene. The CDR3 has 14 amino acids. The germline gives CDR1 SGHRS, CDR2 YFSETQ. CDR3 sequence: CASSLGQGDDTQYF. The CDR3, as DNA: TGCGCCAGCAGCTTGGGACAGGGAGATGATACGCAGTATTTT.

This clone has only a few counts. This sample also contains other DNA sequences that code for the same CDR3. The rearrangement joins TRBV5-1 to TRBJ2-7; D gene ambiguous. Germline loops: CDR1 SGHRS, CDR2 YFSETQ. The V gene lost 2 bases and the J gene lost 7 bases, with 7 bases spanning the gap. The CDR3 is 11 amino acids. CDR3 bases: TGCGCCAGCAGCTTTGGTCCGGAGCAGTACTTC. This sequence encodes CASSFGPEQYF.

The gene calls are TRBV7-8 and TRBJ2-1; 9 bases map to TRBD2. J lost 10 bases, V lost 6 bases, and 7 bases had no gene match. The CDR3 length is 13 residues. Germline V gives CDR1 SGHVS, CDR2 FQNEAQ. The CDR3 DNA reads as TGTGCCAGCAGTGCGGGAGGGCCCCGGGAGCAGTTCTTC. Protein: CASSAGGPREQFF.

This rearrangement joins TRBV11-2 to TRBJ2-7, with a weak D call TRBD2 (5 bases). The CDR3 is 13 residues long. V was trimmed by 3 bases and J by 7 bases, leaving 13 bases between them. Germline V gene sequence: CDR1 SGHAT, CDR2 FQNNGV. The CDR3 loop is CASSFVRGGEQYF. The CDR3 region has the DNA TGTGCCAGCAGCTTTGTTCGGGGTGGGGAGCAGTACTTC.

The chain joins TRBV5-6 to TRBJ1-3, with 10 bases that match TRBD1. V was pared by 4 bases and J by 8 bases, with 12 bases of the junction left unmatched. Germline CDR1 SGHDT, CDR2 YYEEEE. This CDR3 has 16 residues. The CDR3 is CASSARQGAIRYTIYF. The CDR3 DNA reads as TGTGCCAGCAGCGCAAGACAGGGGGCGATTCGGTACACCATATATTTT.